This T cell receptor (beta chain) was sequenced in a study of T cells in localized non-small cell lung cancer (TCRdb year 2020). About the full investigation: The study analyzed T cell repertoires of hundreds of early-stage NSCLC patients, comparing tumors and uninvolved tumor-adjacent lungs. The cohort consisted of approximately 240 treatment-naive NSCLC patients whose localized lung tumors had been resected. Of the NSCLC patients, fewer than 150 were male and around 99 were female, and the mean age was approximately 66 years. What the study reported, not specific to this receptor: Because multi-region tumor sequencing was not performed, intratumor heterogeneity could not be ruled out. A median of about 61 of the top 100 tumor clones turned up in the paired uninvolved adjacent lung, and roughly 28 of those clones also ranked among the top 100 of that same adjacent lung. Because the study design was exploratory, TCR variables were selected using unadjusted p-values without false-discovery rate correction. Longer overall survival was associated with higher blood T cell density, whereas shorter survival was associated with higher adjacent-lung clonality. The highest T cell clonality was observed in uninvolved tumor-adjacent lung, where clonality exceeded that of tumor, suggesting that antigenic responses were more focused in uninvolved tumor-adjacent lung.

About this clone itself: Its antigen is unknown. No base quality information exists; no much larger clone differs at one position.

At diagnosis, peripheral blood, uninvolved tumor-adjacent lung and tumor were collected and were preserved as a mix of fresh-frozen and FFPE material. For TCR repertoire profiling, blood samples were analyzed as peripheral blood mononuclear cells. V and J are truncated by 1 base and 5 bases respectively, leaving an intervening sequence of 12 bases. The CDR3 holds 14 amino acids from the cysteine to the phenylalanine. The CDR3 DNA has 42 bases and is translated from base 1. TCR beta CDR3 regions were sequenced from DNA using the immunoSEQ Assay. The study's own analysis went as follows. To compute T cell density, TCR beta template counts were normalized to usable DNA, which was estimated by amplifying housekeeping genes. Richness was estimated with the preseqR package, extrapolating to 400,000 templates for PBMC samples and 120,000 templates for tissue samples. Clonality was calculated as one minus Pielou's evenness. To identify tissue-enriched TCRs, differential abundance testing was run on productive amino-acid clonotypes with a minimum total count of 5 and an alpha of 0.1. The Jaccard Index and the Morisita Overlap Index were used to measure how much the repertoires overlapped between compartments. GLIPH grouped TCR beta CDR3s together with public tetramer-defined viral CDR3s, and a viral motif had to include at least three viral sequences and also show V-gene enrichment. This is the immuneACCESS table as TCRdb keeps it, with only in-frame sequences that have V and J called. A part of the clones is gone; compared with another copy, unresolved V genes explain less than half, and the rest is unexplained. From that table come the V and J calls and clone size; the DNA was used to work out D and trimming. Across this sample there are 40,000 to 50,000 clones, with more than 70% seen only once. In total, the top ten clones hold roughly 2.7% of the sample.

This sequence was found in a female donor aged 60 or older with stage I squamous cell lung carcinoma. The chain is assembled from TRBV23-1 and TRBJ2-7, with no confident D gene call. TRBV23-1 is marked as an open reading frame, function uncertain. The sequences come from peripheral blood, collected before any cancer treatment. Here the CDR3 is given as CASSQFGQTDEQYF. The DNA sequence reads TGCGCCAGCAGTCAATTTGGTCAGACGGACGAGCAGTACTTC.